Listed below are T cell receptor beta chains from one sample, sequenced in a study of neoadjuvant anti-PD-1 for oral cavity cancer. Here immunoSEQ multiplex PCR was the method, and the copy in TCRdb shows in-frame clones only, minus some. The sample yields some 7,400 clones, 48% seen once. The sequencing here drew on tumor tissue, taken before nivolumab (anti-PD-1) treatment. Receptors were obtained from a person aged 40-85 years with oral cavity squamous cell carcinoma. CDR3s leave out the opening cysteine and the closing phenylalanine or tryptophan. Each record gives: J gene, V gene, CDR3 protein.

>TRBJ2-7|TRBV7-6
ASSLFRASYEQY
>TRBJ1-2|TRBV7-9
ASSPTGNYGYT
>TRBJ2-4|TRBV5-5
ASSPRGDSKNIQY
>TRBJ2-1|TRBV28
ASSPQWEANNEQF
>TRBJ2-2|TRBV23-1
ARRQGADTGELF
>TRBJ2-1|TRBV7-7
ASSLTEYNEQF
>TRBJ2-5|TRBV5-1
ASSLGLALETQY
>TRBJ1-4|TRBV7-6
ASSLNDGEKLF
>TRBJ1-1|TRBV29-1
SVVGGPTEAF
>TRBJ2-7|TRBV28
ASKGFHEQY
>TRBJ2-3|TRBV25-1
ASSEFGTQY
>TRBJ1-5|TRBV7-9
ASSLAHGGNQPQH
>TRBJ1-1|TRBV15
ATSPQGENTEAF
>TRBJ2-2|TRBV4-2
ASSLTSSNTGELF
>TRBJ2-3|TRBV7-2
ASSLMAPGPQY
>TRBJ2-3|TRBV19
ASSLGLATDTQY
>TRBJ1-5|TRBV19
ASTGVYSNQPQH
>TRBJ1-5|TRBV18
ASSPTEDQPQH
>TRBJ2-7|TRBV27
ASSLRSGGEQY